The next 20 T cell receptor beta chains were all read from a single sample in a study of T cell repertoires in cytomegalovirus infection. TCRdb re-called the reads with MiXCR, one entry per CDR3 protein. The data show about 300,000 distinct CDR3 sequences, with around 10% seen just once and more than 2.5% held by the top ten. Sequenced input: PBMCs. These TCRs come from a human donor in good health (CMV status not recorded). Some clones in this sample may be carry-over from other donors' samples.

In this sample, this clonotype turned up a few times. J is TRBJ1-2 and V is TRBV14; no clear D. Germline V gene lookup returns CDR1 SGHDN and CDR2 FVKESK. Trimming stripped 3 bases from V and 6 bases from J, with 17 bases between. The CDR3 spans 15 residues. The CDR3 here is CASSHSGWREHGYTF. In DNA, the CDR3 is TGTGCCAGCAGCCATTCGGGGTGGAGGGAGCATGGCTACACCTTC.

This clonotype was picked up many times. The chain links TRBV4-3 to TRBJ1-1; D remains ambiguous. V lost 0 bases to trimming and J lost 7 bases, with 12 bases between them. The CDR3 contains 14 residues. Germline CDR1 reads LGHNA; CDR2 reads YSLEER. The CDR3 DNA reads TGCGCCAGCAGCCAAGATCGAGGAGTTGGTGAAGCTTTCTTT. Its translation is CASSQDRGVGEAFF.

This clonotype was seen at least ten times. The J gene is TRBJ1-1, the V gene TRBV20-1; D ambiguous. The germline V and J ends were trimmed by 3 bases and 4 bases, with 15 bases remaining between them. CDR3 length equals 14 residues. CDR1 and CDR2 (germline): DFQATT, SNEGSKA (reference sequence). CDR3 sequence (DNA): TGCAGTGCTAGCTGGGGAGGTTGGGGCACTGAAGCTTTCTTT. It is translated as CSASWGGWGTEAFF.

This clonotype was seen at least ten times. The chain uses TRBV6-2 or TRBV6-3 and TRBJ2-1; D possibly corresponds to TRBD2 (6 bases). Germline V gene sequence: CDR1 MNHEY, CDR2 SVGEGT. Trimming removed 6 bases at V and 8 bases at J, with 26 bases between. This CDR3 region has 17 residues. The CDR3 nucleotides read TGTGCCAGCAGCCTCCAATTCCTGGCGGGGAGACGCGATGAGCAGTTCTTC. Protein product: CASSLQFLAGRRDEQFF.

This clonotype was recorded many times. V and J are TRBV7-9 and TRBJ1-6; a possible D gene is TRBD1 (5 bases). The germline gives CDR1 SEHNR, CDR2 FQNEAQ (reference sequence). Trimming removed 4 bases at V and 0 bases at J, with 19 bases between. The CDR3 runs to 19 residues. The CDR3 is CASSSAFQGRSSYNSPLHF. The CDR3 DNA sequence: TGTGCCAGCAGCTCCGCCTTTCAGGGTCGAAGCTCCTATAATTCACCCCTCCACTTT.

This clonotype was observed a handful of times. V usage is TRBV7-9 and J usage is TRBJ2-2; D gene unclear. Germline assignment: CDR1 SEHNR and CDR2 FQNEAQ (reference sequence). This CDR3 has 15 residues. The ends were cut back, 1 base at V and 4 bases at J, with 10 bases in the middle. The CDR3 is CASSLESEFTGELFF. The DNA for the CDR3 is TGTGCCAGCAGCTTAGAATCTGAATTCACCGGGGAGCTGTTTTTT.

This clonotype showed up many times. The DNA for the CDR3 is TGTGCCAGCAGTCCCGACAGGGGAGCAACTAATGAAAAACTGTTTTTT. Its protein is CASSPDRGATNEKLFF. The V gene is TRBV28, the J gene TRBJ1-4; TRBD1 aligns across 8 bases. J lost 0 bases, V lost 5 bases, and 5 bases had no gene match. Germline V CDR1 and CDR2: MDHEN, SYDVKM. The CDR3 covers 16 residues.

The chain recombines TRBV12-3 or TRBV12-4 with TRBJ1-2; D is undetermined. Trimming pared 7 bases from V and 8 bases from J, leaving 20 bases between. CDR3 length equals 14 residues. The CDR3 is CASTARRGVGGYTF. The DNA of the CDR3 is TGTGCCAGCACCGCCAGACGGGGTGTGGGGGGCTACACCTTC.

This clonotype was observed many times. The V and J genes are TRBV7-2 and TRBJ2-3, with D uncertain. V gave up 1 base and J gave up 6 bases, with 11 bases separating them. This CDR3 has 14 residues. Germline CDR1 and CDR2: SGHTA and FQGNSA. The CDR3: CASSLDSSSDTQYF. For the CDR3, the DNA is TGTGCCAGCAGCTTAGACTCCTCAAGTGATACGCAGTATTTT. The complete variable domain, with remaining parts taken from reference TRBV7-2 and TRBJ2-3, reads GAGVSQSPSNKVTEKGKDVELRCDPISGHTALYWYRQSLGQGLEFLIYFQGNSAPDKSGLPSDRFSAERTGGSVSTLTIQRTQQEDSAVYLCASSLDSSSDTQYFGPGTRLTVL.

This clonotype occurred many times. The chain couples TRBV6-4 to TRBJ2-3; 12 bases are a match to TRBD2. Germline V gene sequence: CDR1 MRHNA, CDR2 SNTAGT. The CDR3 sequence is 16 residues long. Trimming removed 2 bases from V and 4 bases from J; junction bases left unmatched: 4. CDR3 DNA sequence: TGTGCCAGCAGTGACGCGGCTAGCGGGGGGGCAGATACGCAGTATTTT. It yields the protein CASSDAASGGADTQYF.

As to this clonotype: A junction boundary mismatches the germline segment, possibly from a read error. CDR3 nucleotides: TGTGCCAGCAGTTCAGTGGTCTGGTTGACCGGGGGGCTGTTTTTT. Protein sequence: CASSSVVWLTGGLFF. The gene calls are TRBV28 and TRBJ2-2; tentative D call: TRBD2 (6 bases). The CDR3 spans 15 residues. CDR1 MDHEN and CDR2 SYDVKM come from the germline V gene.

This clonotype was observed a handful of times. This chain connects TRBV19 to TRBJ2-5; TRBD2 might be the D (6 bases). Germline CDR1 reads LNHDA; CDR2 reads SQIVND (reference sequence). Trimming took 6 bases from V and 3 from J, leaving 11 bases between them. CDR3 length equals 13 residues. The CDR3 reads CASRPSDKETQYF. In DNA form, the CDR3 reads TGTGCCAGTAGGCCTAGCGACAAAGAGACCCAGTACTTC. The variable domain in full, with the rest retrieved from reference TRBV19 and TRBJ2-5, is DGGITQSPKYLFRKEGQNVTLSCEQNLNHDAMYWYRQDPGQGLRLIYYSQIVNDFQKGDIAEGYSVSREKKESFPLTVTSAQKNPTAFYLCASRPSDKETQYFGPGTRLLVL.

The table lists this clonotype with many counts. This chain uses TRBV7-9 with TRBJ2-7, with D possibly TRBD1 on 5 matching bases. Germline CDR1 SEHNR, CDR2 FQNEAQ (reference sequence). The ends were cut back, 4 bases at V and 4 bases at J, with 17 bases in the middle. The CDR3 has 15 residues. The CDR3, as DNA: TGTGCCAGCAGCTCCCCCCAGGGTCAAGGTTACGAGCAGTACTTC. It encodes CASSSPQGQGYEQYF.

This clonotype was detected a few times. The V call is TRBV20-1, the J call TRBJ2-1; 9 bases line up with TRBD1. V trimming: 2 bases; J trimming: 7 bases; junction bases outside the gene matches: 3. Germline loops: CDR1 DFQATT, CDR2 SNEGSKA (reference sequence). CDR3 length equals 13 residues. The CDR3: CSARPGTGNEQFF. The DNA for the CDR3 is TGCAGTGCTAGACCTGGGACAGGGAATGAGCAGTTCTTC.

This clonotype was seen at least ten times. The rearrangement joins TRBV2 to TRBJ2-1; 11 bases are shared with TRBD1. V trimming: 6 bases; J trimming: 5 bases; junction bases outside the gene matches: 15. CDR3 length: 18 amino acids. Germline loops: CDR1 SNHLY, CDR2 FYNNEI. The CDR3 nucleotides read TGTGCCAGCAGGAACGGACAGGGGGCGCCGGCCCCCCACAATGAGCAGTTCTTC. It yields the protein CASRNGQGAPAPHNEQFF.

Many counts were recorded for this clonotype. CDR3 coding DNA: TGTGCCAGCAGCTTAGTGACCGCGGATGGCTACACCTTC. This sequence encodes CASSLVTADGYTF. The gene calls are TRBV7-9 and TRBJ1-2, with D hard to call. The CDR3 extends over 13 amino acids. Trimming removed 1 base from V and 6 bases from J, with 9 bases in between. In germline, CDR1 is SEHNR, CDR2 FQNEAQ (reference sequence).

This clonotype was seen at least ten times. This chain connects TRBV12-3 or TRBV12-4 to TRBJ1-1, with D hard to call. The CDR3 loop spans 13 amino acids. V lost 5 bases, J lost 0 bases, and 7 bases lay in between. The CDR3 bases are TGTGCCAGCAGTCCGAGGGTGAACACTGAAGCTTTCTTT. The encoded protein is CASSPRVNTEAFF.

Many counts were recorded for this clonotype. The genes are TRBV7-2 and TRBJ2-1; 15 bases match TRBD2. V dropped 5 bases and J dropped 8; count of bases not matched to a gene: 4. The CDR3 length is 15 residues. The germline V gene has CDR1 SGHTA and CDR2 FQGNSA. The CDR3 region has the DNA TGTGCCAGCAGCATCGGACTAGCGGGGGGGCATGAGCAGTTCTTC. Encoded protein: CASSIGLAGGHEQFF.

The chain has TRBV6-5 and TRBJ2-5, with a weak D call TRBD1 (5 bases). CDR1 and CDR2 (germline): MNHEY, SVGAGI. Trimming pared 7 bases from V and 4 bases from J, leaving 13 bases between. There are 13 residues in the CDR3. The CDR3 nucleotides read TGTGCCAGCAAACATATCCAGGGAGAGACCCAGTACTTC. Translating gives CASKHIQGETQYF.

This clonotype was detected only a few times. This chain uses TRBV20-1 with TRBJ1-1; D is unclear. From germline, CDR1 is DFQATT and CDR2 SNEGSKA (reference sequence). V was cut by 0 bases and J by 2 bases, with 10 bases left in between. The CDR3 totals 14 residues. The CDR3 here is CSARDQAYNTEAFF. As DNA, the CDR3 is TGCAGTGCTAGAGATCAAGCTTACAACACTGAAGCTTTCTTT.